The 24 T cell receptor beta chains below were found in one sample sequenced in a study of blood T cell repertoires in COVID-19 (dated by TCRdb to 2018 to 2020). The receptor library was made with the immunoSEQ multiplex PCR assay. This is the immuneACCESS table as TCRdb keeps it, with only in-frame sequences that have V and J called. A part of the clones is gone; compared with another copy, unresolved V genes explain less than half, and the rest is unexplained. The table for this sample lists about 93,000 clones; 80% of them were counted only once. Roughly 15% of the sample rests with the top ten. The sample consisted of peripheral blood. Source of these receptors: a human donor in a cohort sampled during active COVID-19.

This chain uses TRBV10-2 with TRBJ2-7; D is perhaps TRBD2 (6 bases). The CDR3 covers 14 residues. V gave up 5 bases and J gave up 3 bases, with 14 bases separating them. Germline V gives CDR1 WSHSY, CDR2 SAAADI. DNA for the CDR3: TGCGCCAGCAGTCCCAGCGGGTACAACTACGAGCAGTACTTC. This sequence encodes CASSPSGYNYEQYF.

The rearrangement links TRBV10-2 to TRBJ1-3; D unresolved. Germline CDR1 reads WSHSY; CDR2 reads SAAADI. CDR3 size: 15 residues. The V end was cut by 5 bases, the J end by 0 bases, with 11 bases between. The CDR3 DNA sequence: TGCGCCAGCAGTCCGGGAGCATTCTCTGGAAACACCATATATTTT. This sequence encodes CASSPGAFSGNTIYF.

The chain is built from TRBV3-1 (or the pseudogene TRBV3-2) and TRBJ2-2, with D possibly matching TRBD2 (6 bases). Trimming shortened V by 4 bases and J by 4 bases, and 16 bases separated the two germline ends. Germline-derived CDR1 and CDR2 are LGHDT and YNNKEL (reference sequence). The CDR3 is made up of 16 amino acids. The CDR3 spells CASSPASGVGTGELFF. The CDR3 nucleotides are TGTGCCAGCAGCCCTGCCTCGGGGGTTGGCACCGGGGAGCTGTTTTTT.

The chain employs TRBV6-6 and TRBJ1-3; 8 positions agree with TRBD1. The CDR3 is 15 residues long. Trimming took 5 bases from V and 3 from J; bases not matched to a gene: 6. CDR1 is MNHNY and CDR2 is SVGAGI in the germline V gene (reference sequence). CDR3 sequence reads: CASSDRGQGGNTIYF. The CDR3, as DNA: TGTGCCAGCAGTGACCGAGGACAGGGTGGAAACACCATATATTTT.

The J gene is TRBJ2-1, the V gene TRBV7-9, with a possible D match to TRBD2 (5 bases). V gave up 5 bases and J gave up 9 bases, with 14 bases separating them. From germline, CDR1 is SEHNR and CDR2 FQNEAQ (reference sequence). This CDR3 comprises 13 residues. In DNA, the CDR3 is TGTGCCAGCAGCCCGAATTACCGGGGTGAGCAGTTCTTC. Translating gives CASSPNYRGEQFF.

The chain employs TRBV5-4 and TRBJ2-4; 7 nucleotides line up with TRBD1. V dropped 4 bases and J dropped 11; count of bases not matched to a gene: 9. From germline, CDR1 is SGHNT and CDR2 YYREEE (reference sequence). The CDR3 consists of 13 residues. The CDR3 DNA follows: TGTGCCAGCAGCCCCGGAGAGAGGGGGCTTCAGTACTTC. This encodes CASSPGERGLQYF.

The chain links TRBV10-2 to TRBJ2-7, with D possibly being TRBD1 (5 bases). V shed 3 bases and J shed 2 bases, with 11 bases lying between them. In germline, CDR1 is WSHSY, CDR2 SAAADI. The CDR3 loop spans 14 amino acids. The CDR3 loop reads CASSEVQVTYEQYF. The CDR3, as DNA: TGCGCCAGCAGTGAAGTACAGGTTACCTACGAGCAGTACTTC.

This clone showed up just once. The J gene is TRBJ1-6, the V gene TRBV7-3, with unresolved D. The CDR3 is 14 residues long. V was cut by 2 bases and J by 10 bases, with 12 bases left in between. The germline gives CDR1 SGHTA, CDR2 FQGTGA. In DNA, the CDR3 is TGTGCCAGCAGCTTACATGGGCCTGAATCACCCCTCCACTTT. Translated: CASSLHGPESPLHF.

The CDR3 nucleotides read TGTGCCAGCAGCTTGGATTTCGGTGAGCAGTTCTTC. Translated: CASSLDFGEQFF. The rearrangement joins TRBV5-4 to TRBJ2-1; D remains ambiguous. With 0 bases removed from V and 9 bases from J, the gap between germline ends came to 7 bases. Germline values: CDR1 SGHNT, CDR2 YYREEE (reference sequence). This CDR3 is built from 12 residues.

J is TRBJ2-1 and V is TRBV7-8; 7 bases map to TRBD1. The CDR3 is 17 residues long. The V segment lost 4 bases and the J segment 1 base; nucleotides outside the gene matches: 10. Germline CDR1 reads SGHVS; CDR2 reads FQNEAQ. CDR3 sequence: CASSSRGTVFSYNEQFF. CDR3 coding DNA: TGTGCCAGCAGCTCACGAGGGACAGTCTTTTCCTACAATGAGCAGTTCTTC.

The genes are TRBV9 and TRBJ2-5; 10 bases line up with TRBD1. The CDR3 length is 15 residues. CDR1 and CDR2 from the germline V gene are SGDLS and YYNGEE. Trimming removed 2 bases from V and 4 bases from J; junction bases left unmatched: 5. Written as DNA, the CDR3 is TGTGCCAGCAGCGTCACTGGGACAGGGGCAGAGACCCAGTACTTC. As protein: CASSVTGTGAETQYF.

This rearrangement joins TRBV27 to TRBJ2-5; 9 bases are shared with TRBD1. CDR1 and CDR2 from the germline V gene are MNHEY and SMNVEV (reference sequence). There are 18 residues in the CDR3. With V trimmed by 10 bases and J by 0 bases, 18 bases remained unmatched. CDR3 DNA: TGTGCCAAATTACAGGGGGCTACCGCCTACACTTACCAAGAGACCCAGTACTTC. Amino acids: CAKLQGATAYTYQETQYF.

This clone occurred a few times. The chain recombines TRBV11-2 with TRBJ2-7; D is possibly TRBD2 (6 bases). This CDR3 comprises 14 residues. CDR1 is SGHAT and CDR2 is FQNNGV in the germline V gene. Deletions cut 5 bases from V and 1 base from J, with 12 bases between. CDR3 coding DNA: TGTGCCAGCAGCCCCGGTGGGACTTCCTACGAGCAGTACTTC. It codes for CASSPGGTSYEQYF.

The V gene is TRBV6-1, the J gene TRBJ2-7, with 9 bases matching TRBD1. The CDR3 loop spans 14 amino acids. Germline CDR1 is MNHNS and CDR2 is SASEGT. V lost 3 bases, J lost 6 bases, and 6 bases stayed unmatched. The CDR3 DNA reads TGTGCCAGCAGTGAGTACAGGGGGCAGGCCGAGCAGTACTTC. This sequence encodes CASSEYRGQAEQYF.

The rearrangement joins TRBV28 to TRBJ1-2, with 7 positions matching TRBD1. The germline CDR1 and CDR2 sequences are MDHEN and SYDVKM. V was clipped by 6 bases and J by 4 bases; unmatched bases: 5. CDR3 length: 13 residues. The CDR3 DNA follows: TGTGCCAGCAGCTCCGGGACAGCCTATGGCTACACCTTC. Protein product: CASSSGTAYGYTF.

V usage is TRBV13 and J usage is TRBJ2-1, with 13 bases fitting TRBD2. The V gene end was trimmed by 4 bases and the J gene end by 6 bases; junction bases not matched to a gene: 6. The germline V gene has CDR1 PRHDT and CDR2 FYEKMQ (reference sequence). The CDR3 runs to 16 residues. The CDR3 DNA follows: TGTGCCAGCAGCTCCCGGACTAGCGGGAGAGGCAATGAGCAGTTCTTC. This translates into CASSSRTSGRGNEQFF. Supplemented by reference TRBV13 and TRBJ2-1, the full variable domain reads AAGVIQSPRHLIKEKRETATLKCYPIPRHDTVYWYQQGPGQDPQFLISFYEKMQSDKGSIPDRFSAQQFSDYHSELNMSSLELGDSALYFCASSSRTSGRGNEQFFGPGTRLTVL.

The rearrangement uses TRBV6-4 and TRBJ1-1; maybe TRBD1 (5 bases). CDR3 length: 11 amino acids. CDR1 and CDR2 (germline): MRHNA, SNTAGT. V shed 6 bases and J shed 11 bases, with 13 bases lying between them. The DNA for the CDR3 is TGTGCCAGCAGAGGGGCAGGGAGGGCTTTCTTT. It translates to CASRGAGRAFF.

In DNA, the CDR3 is TGTGCCAGCAGTGAAGCGCGGACAGGGGGCTACGAGCAGTACTTC. This codes for CASSEARTGGYEQYF. J is TRBJ2-7 and V is TRBV6-1; TRBD1 matches at 10 bases. V shed 0 bases and J 3 bases; nucleotides not matched to a gene: 2. The CDR3 is 15 residues long. Germline CDR1 is MNHNS and CDR2 is SASEGT.

This chain connects TRBV28 to TRBJ1-1; D not resolved. Trimming stripped 5 bases from V and 2 bases from J, with 12 bases between. CDR3 length equals 14 residues. Germline CDR1 is MDHEN and CDR2 is SYDVKM. The CDR3 is CASSVQPPNTEAFF. CDR3 bases: TGTGCCAGCAGTGTACAACCCCCTAACACTGAAGCTTTCTTT.

J is TRBJ2-1 and V is TRBV19; tentatively, D is TRBD1 (5 bases). The V end was cut by 3 bases, the J end by 8 bases, with 20 bases between. This CDR3 is 16 amino acids long. Per the germline V gene, CDR1 is LNHDA and CDR2 is SQIVND (reference sequence). The CDR3 loop reads CASSILIGVRIHEQFF. The CDR3 region has the DNA TGTGCCAGTAGTATCCTTATAGGGGTCCGGATTCATGAGCAGTTCTTC.

This clone has more than one count but fewer than ten. V and J are TRBV5-1 and TRBJ2-3; D is ambiguous. Germline CDR1 reads SGHRS; CDR2 reads YFSETQ. The germline V and J ends were trimmed by 1 base and 2 bases, with 8 bases remaining between them. This CDR3 comprises 14 residues. CDR3 nucleotide sequence: TGCGCCAGCAGCTTGAACGCGGCCACAGATACGCAGTATTTT. It yields the protein CASSLNAATDTQYF. Supplemented by reference TRBV5-1 and TRBJ2-3, the full variable domain reads KAGVTQTPRYLIKTRGQQVTLSCSPISGHRSVSWYQQTPGQGLQFLFEYFSETQRNKGNFPGRFSGRQFSNSRSEMNVSTLELGDSALYLCASSLNAATDTQYFGPGTRLTVL.

The rearrangement uses TRBV15 and TRBJ1-3; D unclear. V shed 0 bases and J shed 7 bases, with 16 bases lying between them. Germline values: CDR1 LNHNV, CDR2 YYDKDF (reference sequence). This CDR3 contains 16 residues. The DNA for the CDR3 is TGTGCCACCAGCAGAGATGGGTCGGGAAGTGGGAACACCATATATTTT. It translates to CATSRDGSGSGNTIYF. The full variable domain, rest sourced from reference TRBV15 and TRBJ1-3, is DAMVIQNPRYQVTQFGKPVTLSCSQTLNHNVMYWYQQKSSQAPKLLFHYYDKDFNNEADTPDNFQSRRPNTSFCFLDIRSPGLGDTAMYLCATSRDGSGSGNTIYFGEGSWLTVV.

The chain employs TRBV10-3 and TRBJ1-2; possible D gene TRBD1, 5 bases. Trimming removed 10 bases from V and 4 bases from J, with 16 bases in between. The germline CDR1 and CDR2 sequences are ENHRY and SYGVKD. This CDR3 contains 13 residues. CDR3 in amino acids: CATQGGVSYGYTF. The CDR3 nucleotides read TGTGCCACCCAGGGAGGTGTATCCTATGGCTACACCTTC.

This chain uses TRBV4-2 with TRBJ2-3, with D possibly TRBD1 on 5 matching bases. CDR3 length: 16 residues. Germline V gene lookup returns CDR1 LGHNA and CDR2 YNFKEQ. V lost 1 base and J lost 0, with 11 bases in between. The CDR3 nucleotides are TGTGCCAGCAGCCAAGCTCGACAGCCTAGCACAGATACGCAGTATTTT. Its translation is CASSQARQPSTDTQYF.